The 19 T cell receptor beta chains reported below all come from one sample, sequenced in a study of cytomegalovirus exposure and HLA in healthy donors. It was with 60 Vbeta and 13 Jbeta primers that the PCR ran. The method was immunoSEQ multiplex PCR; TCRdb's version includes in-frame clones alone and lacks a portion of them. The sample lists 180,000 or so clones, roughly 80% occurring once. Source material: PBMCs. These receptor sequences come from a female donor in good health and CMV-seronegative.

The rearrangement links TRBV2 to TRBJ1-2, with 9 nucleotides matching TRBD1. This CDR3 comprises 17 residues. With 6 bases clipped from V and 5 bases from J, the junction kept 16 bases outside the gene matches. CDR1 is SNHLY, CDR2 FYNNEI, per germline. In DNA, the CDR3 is TGTGCCAGCAGCTTAACCCCGGGACAGGGATTTTCTTATGGCTACACCTTC. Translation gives CASSLTPGQGFSYGYTF.

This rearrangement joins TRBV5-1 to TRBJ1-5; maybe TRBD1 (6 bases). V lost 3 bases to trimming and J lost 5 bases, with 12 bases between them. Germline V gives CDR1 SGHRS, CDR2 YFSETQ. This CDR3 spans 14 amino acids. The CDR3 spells CASSSQGLDQPQHF. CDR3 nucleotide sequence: TGCGCCAGCAGCTCTCAGGGGTTGGATCAGCCCCAGCATTTT. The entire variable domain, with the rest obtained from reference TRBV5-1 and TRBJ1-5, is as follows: KAGVTQTPRYLIKTRGQQVTLSCSPISGHRSVSWYQQTPGQGLQFLFEYFSETQRNKGNFPGRFSGRQFSNSRSEMNVSTLELGDSALYLCASSSQGLDQPQHFGDGTRLSIL.

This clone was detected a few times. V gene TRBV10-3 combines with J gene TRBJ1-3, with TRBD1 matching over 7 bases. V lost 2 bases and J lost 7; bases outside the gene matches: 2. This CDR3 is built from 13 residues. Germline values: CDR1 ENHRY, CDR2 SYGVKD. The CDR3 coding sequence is TGTGCCATCAGTGAGAACAGGGGTAACACCATATATTTT. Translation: CAISENRGNTIYF.

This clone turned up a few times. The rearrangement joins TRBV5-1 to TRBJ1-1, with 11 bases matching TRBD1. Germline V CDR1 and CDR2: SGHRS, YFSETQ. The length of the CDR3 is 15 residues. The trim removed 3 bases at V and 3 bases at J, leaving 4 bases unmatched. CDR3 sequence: CASSWTGGRDTEAFF. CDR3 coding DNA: TGCGCCAGCAGCTGGACAGGGGGCCGGGACACTGAAGCTTTCTTT.

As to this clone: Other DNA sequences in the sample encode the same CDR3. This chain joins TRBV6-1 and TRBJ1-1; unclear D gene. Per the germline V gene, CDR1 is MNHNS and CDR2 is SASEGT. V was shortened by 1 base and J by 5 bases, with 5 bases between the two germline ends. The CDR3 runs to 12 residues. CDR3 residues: CASSEGRTEAFF. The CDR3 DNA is TGTGCCAGCAGTGAAGGGAGGACTGAAGCTTTCTTT.

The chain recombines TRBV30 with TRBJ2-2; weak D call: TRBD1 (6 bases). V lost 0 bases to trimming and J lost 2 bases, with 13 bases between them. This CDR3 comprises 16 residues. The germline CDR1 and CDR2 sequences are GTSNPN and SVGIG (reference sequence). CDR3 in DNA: TGTGCCTGGAGTGTAGTTAGGACAGTTAACACCGGGGAGCTGTTTTTT. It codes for CAWSVVRTVNTGELFF.

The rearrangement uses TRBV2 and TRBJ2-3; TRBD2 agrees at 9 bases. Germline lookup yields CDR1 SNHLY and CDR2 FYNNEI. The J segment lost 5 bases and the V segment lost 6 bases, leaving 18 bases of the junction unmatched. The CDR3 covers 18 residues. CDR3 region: CASRKGLAGPGLGDTQYF. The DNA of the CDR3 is TGTGCCAGCAGAAAAGGCCTAGCGGGGCCCGGCCTAGGAGATACGCAGTATTTT.

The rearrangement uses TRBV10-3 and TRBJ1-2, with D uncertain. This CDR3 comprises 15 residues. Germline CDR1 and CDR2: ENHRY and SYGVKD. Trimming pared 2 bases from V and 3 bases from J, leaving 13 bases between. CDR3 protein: CAISEPEGADYGYTF. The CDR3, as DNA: TGTGCCATCAGTGAGCCTGAGGGCGCCGACTATGGCTACACCTTC.

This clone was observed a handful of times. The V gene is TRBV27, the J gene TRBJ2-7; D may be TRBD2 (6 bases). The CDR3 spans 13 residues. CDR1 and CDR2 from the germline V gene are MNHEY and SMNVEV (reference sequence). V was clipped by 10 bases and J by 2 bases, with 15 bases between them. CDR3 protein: CATFGDSPYEQYF. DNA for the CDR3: TGTGCCACCTTTGGGGACTCCCCCTACGAGCAGTACTTC.

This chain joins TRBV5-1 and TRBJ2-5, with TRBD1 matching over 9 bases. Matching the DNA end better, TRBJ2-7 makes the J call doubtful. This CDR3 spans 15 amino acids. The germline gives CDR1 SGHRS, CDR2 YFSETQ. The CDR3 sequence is CASSLGQGSLYEQYF. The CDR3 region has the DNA TGCGCCAGCAGCTTAGGACAGGGGTCACTTTACGAGCAGTACTTC.

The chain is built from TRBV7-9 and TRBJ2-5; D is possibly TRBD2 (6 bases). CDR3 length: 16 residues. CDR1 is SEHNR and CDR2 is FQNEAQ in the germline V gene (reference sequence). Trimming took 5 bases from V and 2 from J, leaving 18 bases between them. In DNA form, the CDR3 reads TGTGCCAGCAGCCCCGCCCCGGGGGTGGCACAAGAGACCCAGTACTTC. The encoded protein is CASSPAPGVAQETQYF. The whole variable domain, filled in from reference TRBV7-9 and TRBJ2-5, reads DTGVSQNPRHKITKRGQNVTFRCDPISEHNRLYWYRQTLGQGPEFLTYFQNEAQLEKSRLLSDRFSAERPKGSFSTLEIQRTEQGDSAMYLCASSPAPGVAQETQYFGPGTRLLVL.

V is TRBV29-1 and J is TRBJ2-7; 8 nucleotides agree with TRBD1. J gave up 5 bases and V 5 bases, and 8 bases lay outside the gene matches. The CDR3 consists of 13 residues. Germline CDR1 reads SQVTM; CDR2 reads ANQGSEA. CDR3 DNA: TGCAGCGTTCGACGGCAGGGGGCGGACGAGCAGTACTTC. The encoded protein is CSVRRQGADEQYF.

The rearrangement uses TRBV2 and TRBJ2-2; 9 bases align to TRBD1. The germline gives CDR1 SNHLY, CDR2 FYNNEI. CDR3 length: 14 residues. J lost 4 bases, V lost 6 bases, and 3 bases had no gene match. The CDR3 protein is CASRRQGGTGELFF. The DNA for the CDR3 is TGTGCCAGCAGGAGACAGGGGGGCACCGGGGAGCTGTTTTTT.

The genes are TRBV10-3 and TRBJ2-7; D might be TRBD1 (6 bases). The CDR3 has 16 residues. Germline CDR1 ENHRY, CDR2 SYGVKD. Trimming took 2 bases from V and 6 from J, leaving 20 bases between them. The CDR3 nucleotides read TGTGCCATCAGTGAGCCAGGGACAAACTACCTACTCGAGCAGTACTTC. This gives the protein CAISEPGTNYLLEQYF.

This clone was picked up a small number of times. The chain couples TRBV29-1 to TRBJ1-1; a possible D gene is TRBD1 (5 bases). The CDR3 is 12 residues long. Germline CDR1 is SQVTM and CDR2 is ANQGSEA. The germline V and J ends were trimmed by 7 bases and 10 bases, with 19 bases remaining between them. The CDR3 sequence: CSAIVWGDRAFF. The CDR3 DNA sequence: TGCAGCGCTATAGTGTGGGGCGATCGAGCTTTCTTT.

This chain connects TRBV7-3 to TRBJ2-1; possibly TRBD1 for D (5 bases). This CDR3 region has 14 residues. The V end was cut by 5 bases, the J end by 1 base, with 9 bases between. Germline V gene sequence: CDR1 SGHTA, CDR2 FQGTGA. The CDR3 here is CASSAGQSYNEQFF. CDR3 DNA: TGTGCCAGCAGCGCCGGACAATCCTACAATGAGCAGTTCTTC.

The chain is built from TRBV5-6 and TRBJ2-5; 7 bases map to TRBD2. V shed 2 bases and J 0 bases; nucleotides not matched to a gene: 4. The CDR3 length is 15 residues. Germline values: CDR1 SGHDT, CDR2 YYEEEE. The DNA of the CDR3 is TGTGCCAGCAGCTTAGTGGGGGGGAACCAAGAGACCCAGTACTTC. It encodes CASSLVGGNQETQYF.

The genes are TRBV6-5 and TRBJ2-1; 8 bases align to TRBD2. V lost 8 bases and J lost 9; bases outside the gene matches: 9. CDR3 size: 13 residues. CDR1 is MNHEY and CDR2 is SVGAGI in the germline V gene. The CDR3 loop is CASAATLAGEQFF. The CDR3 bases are TGTGCCAGCGCTGCGACGCTAGCGGGTGAGCAGTTCTTC.

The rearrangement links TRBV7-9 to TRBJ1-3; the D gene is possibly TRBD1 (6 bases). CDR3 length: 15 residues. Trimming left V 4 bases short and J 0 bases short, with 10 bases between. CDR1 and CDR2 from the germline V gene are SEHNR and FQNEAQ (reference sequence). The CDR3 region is CASSSTGPSGNTIYF. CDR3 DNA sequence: TGTGCCAGCAGCTCAACAGGGCCCTCTGGAAACACCATATATTTT.